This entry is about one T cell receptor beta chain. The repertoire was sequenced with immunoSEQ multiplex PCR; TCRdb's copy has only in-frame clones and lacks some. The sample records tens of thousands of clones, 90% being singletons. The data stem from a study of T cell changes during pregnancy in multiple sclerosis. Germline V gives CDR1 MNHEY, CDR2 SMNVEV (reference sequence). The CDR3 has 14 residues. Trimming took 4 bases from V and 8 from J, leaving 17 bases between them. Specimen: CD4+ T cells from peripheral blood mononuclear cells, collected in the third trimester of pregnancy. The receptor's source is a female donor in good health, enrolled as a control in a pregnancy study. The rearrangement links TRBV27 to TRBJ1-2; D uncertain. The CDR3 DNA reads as TGTGCCAGCAGTTCTTACGGGTCGCGGGGAGGCTACACCTTC. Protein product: CASSSYGSRGGYTF.